The 10 T cell receptor beta chains in this list originate from one sample, sequenced in a study of blood T cells in healthy people across ages. Using a J-beta primer mix together with a sample-barcoded 5' primer, a second PCR was run for about 6 to 11 cycles. One entry per CDR3 protein, called by TCRdb with MiXCR from the 5' RACE reads. The profile shows about 970,000 distinct CDR3 sequences, 51% of them singletons. The sequencing sample was made of blood. These TCRs come from a woman aged 55-75 years in good health.

The V and J genes are TRBV12-3 or TRBV12-4 and TRBJ2-1; the match to TRBD2 covers 7 bases. This CDR3 contains 15 residues. The junction had 12 bases not matched to a gene; V was cut back by 5 bases and J by 8 bases. The CDR3 protein is CASSQRGWGLDEQFF. As DNA, the CDR3 is TGTGCCAGCAGTCAGCGGGGTTGGGGTTTGGATGAGCAGTTCTTC.

This clonotype was seen more than once but under ten times. The chain recombines TRBV7-6 with TRBJ2-3; D remains unclear. Per germline, CDR1 SGHVS and CDR2 FNYEAQ. This CDR3 is built from 13 residues. V lost 4 bases to trimming and J lost 2 bases, with 7 bases between them. The CDR3 protein is CASSYVPTDTQYF. Here the CDR3 DNA reads TGTGCCAGCAGCTACGTCCCCACAGATACGCAGTATTTT.

There are a few counts of this clonotype. The rearrangement joins TRBV29-1 to TRBJ1-4; D gene uncertain. V lost 5 bases and J 0 bases, leaving 13 bases between the germline ends. This CDR3 contains 15 residues. Per germline, CDR1 SQVTM and CDR2 ANQGSEA. CDR3 sequence (DNA): TGCAGCGTTCGCAGAGACATTGCAACTAATGAAAAACTGTTTTTT. This translates into CSVRRDIATNEKLFF.

This clonotype was seen repeatedly, ten times or more. This sequence joins TRBV12-3 or TRBV12-4 and TRBJ2-6; the D is unclear. V was shortened by 4 bases and J by 0 bases, with 13 bases between the two germline ends. The CDR3 covers 17 residues. The CDR3 DNA reads as TGTGCCAGCAGTTCCCCTTCCTGGGGCTCTGGGGCCAACGTCCTGACTTTC. Residues: CASSSPSWGSGANVLTF.

The rearrangement links TRBV4-2 to TRBJ1-1; D call uncertain. Germline V gene data show CDR1 as LGHNA and CDR2 as YNFKEQ. There are 13 residues in the CDR3. Trimming pared 4 bases from V and 2 bases from J, leaving 8 bases between. CDR3 bases: TGTGCCAGCAGCCCGAGACGCAACACTGAAGCTTTCTTT. It specifies CASSPRRNTEAFF.

This clonotype was detected only a few times. V gene TRBV12-3 or TRBV12-4 combines with J gene TRBJ1-2; 7 bases align to TRBD1. V dropped 10 bases and J dropped 7; count of bases not matched to a gene: 3. The CDR3 runs to 10 residues. DNA for the CDR3: TGTGCCATACAGGGGTGTGGCTACACCTTC. It codes for CAIQGCGYTF.

This clonotype has only a few counts. The gene calls are TRBV7-2 and TRBJ2-1; 8 nucleotides match TRBD1. Trimming removed 3 bases from V and 7 bases from J; junction bases left unmatched: 5. Germline V lookup: CDR1 SGHTA, CDR2 FQGNSA. The CDR3 is made up of 14 amino acids. The CDR3, as DNA: TGTGCCAGCAGCTTGGTCCACAGGGGGAATGAGCAGTTCTTC. Translation gives CASSLVHRGNEQFF. Looking up the rest from reference TRBV7-2 and TRBJ2-1 gives the full variable domain: GAGVSQSPSNKVTEKGKDVELRCDPISGHTALYWYRQSLGQGLEFLIYFQGNSAPDKSGLPSDRFSAERTGGSVSTLTIQRTQQEDSAVYLCASSLVHRGNEQFFGPGTRLTVL.

This clonotype showed up just once. The gene calls are TRBV27 and TRBJ2-1, with D possibly matching TRBD2 (6 bases). Matching the DNA end better, TRBJ2-7 makes the J call doubtful. The CDR3 length is 14 residues. From germline, CDR1 is MNHEY and CDR2 SMNVEV (reference sequence). Written as DNA, the CDR3 is TGTGCCAGCAGTTTAGGCGGGGACGGGTACGAGCAGTACTTC. It translates to CASSLGGDGYEQYF.

The chain recombines TRBV4-1 with TRBJ2-7; 8 nucleotides line up with TRBD2. The CDR3 runs to 17 residues. V was clipped by 4 bases and J by 0 bases; unmatched bases: 11. The germline V gene has CDR1 MGHRA and CDR2 YSYEKL. The CDR3 DNA sequence: TGCGCCAGCAGCCTCCAATCTGGGAGCGGGAGCTCCTACGAGCAGTACTTC. It yields the protein CASSLQSGSGSSYEQYF.

This rearrangement joins TRBV27 to TRBJ2-7, with 8 nucleotides matching TRBD1. The CDR3 sequence is 14 residues long. CDR1 MNHEY and CDR2 SMNVEV come from the germline V gene (reference sequence). Trimming took 3 bases from V and 5 from J; bases not matched to a gene: 6. The CDR3 sequence is CASSLQGAYHEQYF. CDR3 nucleotide sequence: TGTGCCAGCAGTTTGCAGGGGGCGTATCACGAGCAGTACTTC.